One sample yielded the 5 T cell receptor beta chains listed below, sequenced in a study of T cell responses to AZD1222 COVID-19 vaccine. The protocol was immunoSEQ multiplex PCR, while the TCRdb copy is restricted to in-frame clones and leaves out a portion. The data contain under 200,000 clones, about 93% of them singletons. Material: peripheral blood, obtained on day 0 of AZD1222 vaccination. These receptors all come from an adult in good health.

The chain employs TRBV29-1 and TRBJ2-3, with 10 bases that match TRBD2. Germline V lookup: CDR1 SQVTM, CDR2 ANQGSEA. This CDR3 is 17 amino acids long. Unmatched junction bases numbered 19, after V lost 8 bases and J lost 5 bases. For the CDR3, the DNA is TGCAGCCTTCTGATAGGAAAACTAGCGGGACGTGAAGATACGCAGTATTTT. It translates to CSLLIGKLAGREDTQYF.

The chain uses TRBV10-1 and TRBJ2-2, with D possibly matching TRBD2 (5 bases). The CDR3 runs to 15 residues. Germline CDR1 WNHNN, CDR2 SYGVQD (reference sequence). V lost 0 bases and J 6 bases, leaving 11 bases between the germline ends. In nucleotides, the CDR3 is TGCGCCAGCAGTGAGTCCCGGGGAAGGGCCGGGGAGCTGTTTTTT. The encoded protein is CASSESRGRAGELFF.

The V gene is TRBV7-9, the J gene TRBJ2-7, with D possibly matching TRBD2 (6 bases). The V and J ends lost 1 base and 2 bases respectively, with 9 bases between them. Germline CDR1 and CDR2: SEHNR and FQNEAQ (reference sequence). The CDR3 has 14 residues. This CDR3 is CASSLGGLTYEQYF. The CDR3 DNA reads as TGTGCCAGCAGCTTAGGGGGACTCACCTACGAGCAGTACTTC. Based on the CDR3 plus reference TRBV7-9 and TRBJ2-7, the full variable domain is DTGVSQNPRHKITKRGQNVTFRCDPISEHNRLYWYRQTLGQGPEFLTYFQNEAQLEKSRLLSDRFSAERPKGSFSTLEIQRTEQGDSAMYLCASSLGGLTYEQYFGPGTRLTVT.

The rearrangement uses TRBV30 and TRBJ1-6; D gene ambiguous. Trimming cost V 2 bases and J 9 bases, with 8 bases left between them. CDR1 and CDR2 from the germline V gene are GTSNPN and SVGIG (reference sequence). The CDR3 runs 12 residues. The DNA of the CDR3 is TGTGCCTGGAGTCTCTATGGTTCACCCCTCCACTTT. Its translation is CAWSLYGSPLHF.

This clone occurred once. The chain combines TRBV21-1 with TRBJ2-3; the table's D call, TRBD1, has no DNA check behind it. TRBV21-1 represents a pseudogene. The CDR3 runs 17 residues. CDR3 DNA sequence: TGTGCCAGCAGCCGCCGAGAGGAGACAGGGAATAGAAATACGCAGTATTTT. Its translation is CASSRREETGNRNTQYF.